This is a list of T cell receptor beta chains from one sample in a study of T-cell memory formation after mild COVID-19. A single record per CDR3 protein comes from TCRdb applying MiXCR to the 5' RACE reads. The sample gives about 180,000 distinct CDR3 sequences, approximately 17% of which show up once; about 4% is in the top ten. The source material was PBMCs or a T cell subset sorted from them (not recorded which). Receptor source: a man between 18 and 35 years old who had mild COVID-19 (a few samples of this study predate the infection). Cell type and time point are not known. CDR3s include the opening cysteine and the closing phenylalanine or tryptophan. D genes are given only for firm matches. A row's size may be missing; if present it is once, few, many or a size class.

J gene,V gene,clone size,D gene,CDR3 protein,CDR3 DNA
TRBJ1-1,TRBV4-2,few,.,CASSQGGGALNTEAFF,TGTGCCAGCAGCCAAGGTGGGGGAGCCTTGAACACTGAAGCTTTCTTT
TRBJ1-1,TRBV7-9,.,TRBD1,CASSSRGGSTEAFF,TGTGCCAGCAGCTCCAGGGGGGGAAGCACTGAAGCTTTCTTT
TRBJ1-1,TRBV5-4,few,.,CASSFSGDTEAFF,TGTGCCAGCAGCTTTTCAGGGGACACTGAAGCTTTCTTT
TRBJ2-7,TRBV5-1,.,.,CASGNSYEQYF,TGCGCCAGCGGGAACTCCTACGAGCAGTACTTC
TRBJ2-1,TRBV7-9,.,TRBD1,CASSLKGQGGNEQFF,TGTGCCAGCAGCTTAAAGGGACAGGGAGGAAATGAGCAGTTCTTC
TRBJ2-1,TRBV7-2,.,.,CASSLGWGEYNEKFF,TGTGCCAGCAGCTTAGGATGGGGGGAATACAATGAGAAGTTCTTC
TRBJ2-7,TRBV9,few,.,CASSVATPSYEQYF,TGTGCCAGCAGCGTAGCTACGCCTTCCTACGAGCAGTACTTC
TRBJ1-2,TRBV6-5,.,.,CASSYSMFSLGYTF,TGTGCCAGCAGTTACTCGATGTTCAGTCTTGGCTACACCTTC
TRBJ1-2,TRBV7-3,few,.,CASSLNSHNYGYTF,TGTGCCAGCAGCTTAAACAGCCATAACTATGGCTACACCTTC
TRBJ1-1,TRBV6-6,.,.,CASSYVVGQGTEAFF,TGTGCCAGCAGTTACGTCGTCGGTCAGGGCACTGAAGCTTTCTTT
TRBJ2-1,TRBV9,.,.,CASSVATPGTGGDEQFF,TGTGCCAGCAGCGTAGCCACCCCCGGCACAGGAGGGGATGAGCAGTTCTTC
TRBJ2-1,TRBV7-2,.,.,CASSWTVDEQFF,TGTGCCAGCAGCTGGACTGTGGATGAGCAGTTCTTC
TRBJ1-2,TRBV4-3,.,TRBD1,CASSRYQGDSINYGYTF,TGCGCCAGCAGCCGGTACCAGGGGGACAGCATTAACTATGGCTACACCTTC
TRBJ1-5,TRBV20-1,few,.,CSARNSINQPQHF,TGCAGTGCTAGAAATTCCATTAATCAGCCCCAGCATTTT
TRBJ1-3,TRBV4-3,.,.,CASSRQGGAGNTIYF,TGCGCCAGCAGCCGGCAGGGAGGAGCTGGAAACACCATATATTTT
TRBJ1-5,TRBV7-2,.,.,CASSLGVQGLKPQHF,TGTGCCAGCAGCCTCGGTGTGCAGGGCTTGAAGCCCCAGCATTTT
TRBJ1-2,TRBV7-9,few,.,CASSLRDGGSYGYTF,TGTGCCAGCAGCTTGCGGGACGGAGGTAGCTATGGCTACACCTTC
TRBJ1-5,TRBV6-1,.,.,CASSGYREQPQHF,TGTGCCAGCAGTGGATACAGGGAGCAGCCCCAGCATTTT
TRBJ1-3,TRBV6-1,.,.,CALSEGRGNTIYF,TGTGCCCTGAGCGAGGGCCGGGGAAACACCATATATTTT
TRBJ2-5,TRBV7-7,.,.,CASGSGAQETQYF,TGTGCTAGCGGATCGGGGGCACAAGAGACCCAGTACTTC
TRBJ1-1,TRBV24-1,.,.,CATSGQQNTEAFF,TGTGCCACCAGTGGACAGCAGAACACTGAAGCTTTCTTT
TRBJ1-1,TRBV19,few,.,CASRKNTEAFF,TGTGCCAGTAGGAAGAACACTGAAGCTTTCTTT
TRBJ1-5,TRBV12-3/TRBV12-4,few,.,CASSPTPGRDQPQHF,TGTGCCAGCAGTCCTACACCCGGGCGGGATCAGCCCCAGCATTTT
TRBJ1-5,TRBV3-1,.,.,CASSQGGGNQPQHF,TGTGCCAGCAGCCAAGGAGGGGGAAATCAGCCCCAGCATTTT
TRBJ2-3,TRBV9,.,TRBD2,CASSTQLLAGGTDTQYF,TGTGCCAGCAGCACCCAACTTCTAGCGGGAGGCACAGATACGCAGTATTTT
TRBJ1-4,TRBV30,.,.,CAWSLNRALGKLFF,TGTGCCTGGAGTTTGAACAGGGCTTTGGGGAAACTGTTTTTT
TRBJ2-3,TRBV12-3/TRBV12-4,few,TRBD2,CASSSGTSGSTDTQYF,TGTGCCAGCAGTTCCGGGACTAGCGGGAGCACAGATACGCAGTATTTT
TRBJ1-2,TRBV11-2,few,.,CASSLAWSWGYTF,TGTGCCAGCAGCTTAGCATGGTCTTGGGGCTACACCTTC
TRBJ1-1,TRBV27,.,.,CASTRRGGSMNTEAFF,TGTGCCAGCACTCGACGGGGGGGCTCCATGAACACTGAAGCTTTCTTT
TRBJ1-2,TRBV4-3,few,.,CASSQDLPAGDAYYGYTF,TGCGCCAGCAGCCAAGATTTACCCGCAGGGGACGCCTACTATGGCTACACCTTC
TRBJ2-1,TRBV7-9,.,.,CASSPPPSLQIREQFF,TGTGCCAGCAGCCCGCCCCCGTCTCTCCAGATTCGGGAGCAGTTCTTC
TRBJ1-6,TRBV4-1,.,.,CASRYNDRLNSPLHF,TGCGCCAGCAGATATAATGACAGGTTGAATTCACCCCTCCACTTT
TRBJ1-6,TRBV24-1,few,TRBD1,CATSDSGTDNSPLHF,TGTGCCACCAGTGACTCAGGGACAGATAATTCACCCCTCCACTTT
TRBJ2-3,TRBV14,.,.,CLDDGRSTDTQYF,TGCCTCGACGATGGACGAAGCACAGATACGCAGTATTTT
TRBJ2-7,TRBV5-1,.,.,CASSLVQVRPYEQYF,TGCGCCAGCAGCTTGGTACAGGTTCGGCCCTACGAGCAGTACTTC
TRBJ2-3,TRBV7-8,once,.,CASSTPGADTQYF,TGTGCCAGCAGCACACCGGGGGCAGATACGCAGTATTTT
TRBJ2-2,TRBV3-1,.,.,CASSQRESTGELFF,TGTGCCAGCAGCCAAAGGGAGAGCACCGGGGAGCTGTTTTTT
TRBJ2-5,TRBV5-1,few,.,CASSLARRAGDQETQYF,TGCGCCAGCAGCTTGGCGCGACGGGCAGGAGACCAAGAGACCCAGTACTTC
TRBJ2-3,TRBV3-1,.,TRBD2,CASKQGLAVTDTQYF,TGTGCCAGTAAGCAGGGACTAGCGGTGACAGATACGCAGTATTTT
TRBJ1-3,TRBV6-5,.,.,CASSYGYLAGNTIYF,TGTGCCAGCAGTTACGGGTACCTGGCTGGAAACACCATATATTTT
TRBJ1-3,TRBV12-3/TRBV12-4,.,TRBD1,CASRDPRGRGNTIYF,TGTGCCAGCAGAGACCCCAGGGGGCGAGGAAACACCATATATTTT
TRBJ2-7,TRBV2,.,.,CASSDGDSYEQYF,TGTGCCAGCAGTGACGGTGACTCCTACGAGCAGTACTTC
TRBJ1-6,TRBV7-6,few,.,CASSQRSSGSPLHF,TGTGCCAGCAGCCAGAGGAGCTCGGGATCACCCCTCCACTTT
TRBJ1-2,TRBV7-9,.,.,CASSFQGVGYTF,TGTGCCAGCAGCTTTCAAGGGGTTGGCTACACCTTC
TRBJ2-5,TRBV7-9,many,.,CASSSQRGAGETQYF,TGTGCCAGCAGCTCCCAAAGGGGGGCCGGGGAGACCCAGTACTTC
TRBJ2-2,TRBV24-1,.,TRBD2,CATSDPSGNTGELFF,TGTGCCACCAGTGACCCTAGCGGGAACACCGGGGAGCTGTTTTTT
TRBJ2-2,TRBV10-1,.,TRBD1,CASSAYRGTGNTGELFF,TGCGCCAGCAGCGCCTATAGGGGGACAGGGAACACCGGGGAGCTGTTTTTT
TRBJ1-2,TRBV29-1,few,.,CSVAYYYGYTF,TGCAGCGTTGCCTATTACTATGGCTACACCTTC
TRBJ2-1,TRBV14,.,TRBD2,CASSHSWTSGGVGTYNEQFF,TGTGCCAGCAGCCACTCCTGGACTAGCGGGGGGGTGGGAACCTACAATGAGCAGTTCTTC
TRBJ1-2,TRBV7-9,many,.,CASSTDFYGYTF,TGTGCCAGCAGCACGGACTTTTATGGCTACACCTTC
TRBJ2-1,TRBV4-3,few,.,CASSHSGVGRFF,TGCGCCAGCAGCCATTCTGGGGTTGGGCGGTTCTTC
TRBJ1-6,TRBV5-5,.,TRBD1,CASSRGGQGTKNSPLHF,TGTGCCAGCAGCCGGGGTGGACAGGGGACTAAAAATTCACCCCTCCACTTT
TRBJ2-3,TRBV5-4,.,TRBD2,CASSTTSGGPDTQYF,TGTGCCAGCAGCACGACTAGCGGGGGCCCAGATACGCAGTATTTT
TRBJ2-3,TRBV7-2,many,.,CASSWAGVGSTDTQYF,TGTGCCAGCAGCTGGGCGGGTGTGGGTAGCACAGATACGCAGTATTTT
TRBJ2-1,TRBV7-6,few,.,CASSLPLDEQFF,TGTGCCAGCAGCTTACCCCTGGATGAGCAGTTCTTC
TRBJ1-1,TRBV6-5,.,.,CASSPRKGGTEAFF,TGTGCCAGCAGCCCCCGGAAGGGAGGGACTGAAGCTTTCTTT
TRBJ2-7,TRBV12-5,few,.,CASGLVPGVGEQYF,TGTGCTAGTGGTTTGGTACCCGGGGTCGGCGAGCAGTACTTC
TRBJ1-5,TRBV4-3,few,.,CASSPGTGDGQPQHF,TGCGCCAGCAGCCCCGGTACGGGGGACGGGCAGCCCCAGCATTTT
TRBJ1-1,TRBV20-1,few,.,CSARAPLNTEAFF,TGCAGTGCTAGAGCGCCCCTGAACACTGAAGCTTTCTTT
TRBJ1-2,TRBV9,.,.,CASSVVGTHGYTF,TGTGCCAGCAGCGTAGTAGGGACCCATGGCTACACCTTC